One T cell receptor beta chain is described in this entry. The antigen remains undetermined. The sample comes from a study of cytomegalovirus exposure and HLA in healthy donors. In the PCR, 60 Vbeta and 13 Jbeta primers were used. Profiled with immunoSEQ multiplex PCR; TCRdb holds only in-frame clones, not every one. The data show about 130,000 clones, roughly 75% seen once. Study-wide results and caveats: Several of the most significant clusters appeared linked to common viral pathogens, based on a later analysis. Association of a missense DCLRE1C variant with TCR beta V- and J-gene trimming was reported in a later analysis.

Deletions cut 2 bases from V and 15 bases from J, with 17 bases between. The CDR3 consists of 13 residues. The germline V gene has CDR1 MNHNY and CDR2 SVGAGI (reference sequence). The V gene is TRBV6-6, the J gene TRBJ2-1; possibly TRBD2 for D (6 bases). Sequenced material: PBMCs. The TCR was taken from a man under 40 in good health. The CDR3, as DNA: TGTGCCAGCAGTTACGGGACCCGGGACTCCTGGTTCTTC. Translated: CASSYGTRDSWFF.